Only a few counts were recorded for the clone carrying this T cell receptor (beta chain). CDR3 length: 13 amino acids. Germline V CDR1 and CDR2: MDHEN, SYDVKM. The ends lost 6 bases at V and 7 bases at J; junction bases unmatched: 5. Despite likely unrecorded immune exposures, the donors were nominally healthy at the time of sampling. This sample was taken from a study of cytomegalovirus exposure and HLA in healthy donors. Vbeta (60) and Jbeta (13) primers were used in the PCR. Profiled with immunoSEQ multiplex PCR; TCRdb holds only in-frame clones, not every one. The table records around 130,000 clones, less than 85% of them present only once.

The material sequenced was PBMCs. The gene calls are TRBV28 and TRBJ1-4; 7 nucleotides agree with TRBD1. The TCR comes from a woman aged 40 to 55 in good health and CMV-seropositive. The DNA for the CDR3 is TGTGCCAGCAGGCCCGGGACAGTTGAAAAACTGTTTTTT. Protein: CASRPGTVEKLFF.